Given below is one T cell receptor beta chain in context. This entry belongs to a study of blood T cell repertoires in COVID-19. Study as a whole: Sites across the United States, Italy and Spain contributed samples from acute and convalescent COVID-19. PBMCs, B-cell-depleted T cells, or T cells provided the cDNA or gDNA that made up the material.

The V gene's germline CDR1 is SGHTA and CDR2 FQGTGA. Trimming took 6 bases from V and 3 from J, leaving 14 bases between them. The CDR3 length is 15 residues. Original processing methods: Cell counts per sample came from amplifying reference gene primers. The data were produced by immunoSEQ multiplex PCR, yet TCRdb's version contains in-frame clones alone and is incomplete. V and J calls and clone size are those listed in that table; D and trimming were worked out from the DNA. The sample yields about 170,000 clones, 88% seen once. This TCR came from a man aged 55 to 70 with acute or convalescent COVID-19. V and J are TRBV7-3 and TRBJ2-2, with D maybe TRBD2 (6 bases). The material sequenced was peripheral blood. The CDR3 spells CASRNGGEDTGELFF. In DNA, the CDR3 is TGTGCCAGCAGGAACGGGGGAGAGGACACCGGGGAGCTGTTTTTT.